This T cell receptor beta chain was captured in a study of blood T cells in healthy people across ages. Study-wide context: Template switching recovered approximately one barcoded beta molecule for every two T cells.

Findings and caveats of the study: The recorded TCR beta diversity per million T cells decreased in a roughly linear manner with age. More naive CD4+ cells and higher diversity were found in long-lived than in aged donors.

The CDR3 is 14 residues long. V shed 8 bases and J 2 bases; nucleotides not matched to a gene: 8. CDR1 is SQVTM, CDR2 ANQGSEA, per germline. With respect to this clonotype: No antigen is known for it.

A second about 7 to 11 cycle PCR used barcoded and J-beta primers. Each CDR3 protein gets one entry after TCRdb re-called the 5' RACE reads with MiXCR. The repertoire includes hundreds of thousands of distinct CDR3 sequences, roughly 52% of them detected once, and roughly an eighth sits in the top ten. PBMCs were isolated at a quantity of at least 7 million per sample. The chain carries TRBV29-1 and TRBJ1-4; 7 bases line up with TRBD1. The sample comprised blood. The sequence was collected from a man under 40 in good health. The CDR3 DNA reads TGCAGCCCGAGGGGGCTCGCGACTAATGAAAAACTGTTTTTT. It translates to CSPRGLATNEKLFF. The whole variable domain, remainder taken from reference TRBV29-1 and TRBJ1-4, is SAVISQKPSRDICQRGTSLTIQCQVDSQVTMMFWYRQQPGQSLTLIATANQGSEATYESGFVIDKFPISRPNLTFSTLTVSNMSPEDSSIYLCSPRGLATNEKLFFGSGTQLSVL.